The T cell receptor beta chain under discussion was sequenced for a study of blood T cells in healthy people across ages. On this clonotype: Its antigen is not identified. This may come from a read error, since a much larger clone is one base off.

CDR1 MNHEY and CDR2 SMNVEV come from the germline V gene (reference sequence). This CDR3 comprises 11 residues. For every donor, a draw yielded 9.5 to 10 milliliters of peripheral blood. Study-level findings and limits: Possibly, changes in expanded clonotypes were confounded because donor CMV status was unknown.

A second 7 to 11 cycle PCR used barcoded and J-beta primers. TCRdb itself ran the 5' RACE reads through MiXCR, one entry per CDR3 protein. The sample holds about 380,000 distinct CDR3 sequences, about 55% seen once. The sequenced sample was blood. The rearrangement uses TRBV27 and TRBJ2-1; D is perhaps TRBD2 (6 bases). The source is a man aged 60 to 69 in good health. For the CDR3, the DNA is TGTGCCAGCAGTCTGGGAGGTGAGCGGTTCTTC. It yields the protein CASSLGGERFF.